The next 25 T cell receptor beta chains were all read from a single sample in a study of OX40 agonist ivuxolimab in advanced cancers. Here immunoSEQ multiplex PCR was the method, and the copy in TCRdb shows in-frame clones only, minus some. This sample has around 84,000 clones, with approximately 80% found just once. Sequenced here: CD4+ or CD8+ T cells sorted from blood, sampled in a trial of the OX40 agonist ivuxolimab. Receptor source: an adult with an advanced solid tumor such as melanoma, head and neck, liver or kidney cancer.

The V call is TRBV5-6, the J call TRBJ1-2; maybe TRBD1 (6 bases). Germline CDR1 is SGHDT and CDR2 is YYEEEE. V lost 4 bases and J lost 3, with 10 bases in between. The CDR3 totals 13 residues. CDR3 coding DNA: TGTGCCAGCAGCCCGTCAGGGGACTATGGCTACACCTTC. This encodes CASSPSGDYGYTF.

The chain combines TRBV18 with TRBJ2-1; 9 bases line up with TRBD2. Per the germline V gene, CDR1 is KGHSH and CDR2 is LQKENI. This CDR3 has 17 amino acids. J was trimmed by 4 bases and V by 3 bases; bases with no gene match: 10. DNA of the CDR3: TGTGCCAGCTCACCCCCCGGGCTAGCGGGGCATTACAATGAGCAGTTCTTC. This encodes CASSPPGLAGHYNEQFF.

The V and J genes are TRBV5-1 and TRBJ2-5, with TRBD2 matching over 8 bases. CDR1 is SGHRS and CDR2 is YFSETQ in the germline V gene. This CDR3 is 16 amino acids long. V lost 0 bases, J lost 0 bases, and 4 bases stayed unmatched. The CDR3 sequence: CASSLGPSGYQETQYF. DNA for the CDR3: TGCGCCAGCAGCTTGGGTCCTAGCGGGTACCAAGAGACCCAGTACTTC.

The V and J genes are TRBV6-5 and TRBJ1-5; unclear D gene. CDR1 MNHEY and CDR2 SVGAGI come from the germline V gene. This CDR3 region has 11 residues. Trimming removed 4 bases from V and 7 bases from J, with 5 bases in between. DNA for the CDR3: TGTGCCAGCAGTTCCGAGCAGCCCCAGCATTTT. Translated: CASSSEQPQHF.

This sequence joins TRBV23-1 and TRBJ1-1; 8 nucleotides agree with TRBD1. TRBV23-1 is classed as an ORF, of uncertain function. The V gene end was trimmed by 3 bases and the J gene end by 5 bases; junction bases not matched to a gene: 11. This CDR3 region has 16 residues. The chain's CDR3 is CASSHIPRDRSTEAFF. For the CDR3, the DNA is TGCGCCAGCAGTCACATCCCCCGGGACAGGAGTACTGAAGCTTTCTTT.

V and J are TRBV6-1 and TRBJ2-7, with 8 bases aligning to TRBD2. From germline, CDR1 is MNHNS and CDR2 SASEGT. Trimming at V came to 2 bases and at J to 1 base, leaving 1 base not matched to a gene. The length of the CDR3 is 14 residues. CDR3 bases: TGTGCCAGCAGTGAACGGGGGGGGTCCTACGAGCAGTACTTC. Translated, it gives CASSERGGSYEQYF.

This clone has just a few counts. The chain employs TRBV7-9 and TRBJ1-3; D remains ambiguous. The germline CDR1 and CDR2 sequences are SEHNR and FQNEAQ (reference sequence). The V and J ends lost 7 bases and 1 base respectively, with 5 bases between them. The CDR3 covers 12 residues. The CDR3 protein is CASIRSGNTIYF. In nucleotides, the CDR3 is TGTGCCAGCATAAGGTCTGGAAACACCATATATTTT.

V is TRBV7-3 and J is TRBJ2-7; the match to TRBD2 covers 8 bases. The CDR3 has 15 residues. Germline-derived CDR1 and CDR2 are SGHTA and FQGTGA. The J segment lost 6 bases and the V segment lost 5 bases, leaving 12 bases of the junction unmatched. CDR3 bases: TGTGCCAGCAGCCAGATAGCGGGGACGATGGGCGAGCAGTACTTC. This codes for CASSQIAGTMGEQYF.

The chain combines TRBV27 with TRBJ2-1; TRBD2 matches 11 bases. The CDR3 consists of 20 residues. With 5 bases clipped from V and 2 bases from J, the junction kept 17 bases outside the gene matches. Germline values: CDR1 MNHEY, CDR2 SMNVEV (reference sequence). In DNA form, the CDR3 reads TGTGCCAGCAGTACAACCGTCGCTAGCGGGGGGCGGGGGGCCTACAATGAGCAGTTCTTC. Translating gives CASSTTVASGGRGAYNEQFF.

A single count supports this clone. The chain employs TRBV6-5 and TRBJ1-2; D remains unclear. The CDR3 totals 14 residues. The V end was cut by 3 bases, the J end by 5 bases, with 13 bases between. From germline, CDR1 is MNHEY and CDR2 SVGAGI. CDR3: CASSYSGLLYGYTF. The CDR3 nucleotides are TGTGCCAGCAGTTATAGTGGTCTTCTTTATGGCTACACCTTC.

For this clone: Other nucleotide sequences in the sample specify the same CDR3. This sequence joins TRBV28 and TRBJ1-6; perhaps TRBD1 as D (5 bases). Germline V CDR1 and CDR2: MDHEN, SYDVKM. V was cut by 7 bases and J by 7 bases, with 11 bases left in between. The CDR3 spans 13 residues. CDR3 sequence reads: CASTLSGNSPLHF. In DNA, the CDR3 is TGTGCCAGCACATTGTCAGGGAATTCACCCCTCCACTTT. The full variable domain, rest sourced from reference TRBV28 and TRBJ1-6, is DVKVTQSSRYLVKRTGEKVFLECVQDMDHENMFWYRQDPGLGLRLIYFSYDVKMKEKGDIPEGYSVSREKKERFSLILESASTNQTSMYLCASTLSGNSPLHFGNGTRLTVT.

V usage is TRBV6-6 and J usage is TRBJ1-1; D not certain. CDR3 length equals 15 residues. Germline V CDR1 and CDR2: MNHNY, SVGAGI (reference sequence). Trimming removed 0 bases at V and 0 bases at J, with 8 bases between. DNA of the CDR3: TGTGCCAGCAGTTACTCTGGCCGGCTGAACACTGAAGCTTTCTTT. This translates into CASSYSGRLNTEAFF.

The chain is built from TRBV4-2 and TRBJ2-7; TRBD1 aligns across 12 bases. The J segment lost 7 bases and the V segment lost 1 base, leaving 5 bases of the junction unmatched. The CDR3 is 15 amino acids. Germline assignment: CDR1 LGHNA and CDR2 YNFKEQ. The CDR3 region has the DNA TGTGCCAGCAGCCAAGTGGGACAGGGGGCTACGGAGCAGTACTTC. As protein: CASSQVGQGATEQYF.

There are a few counts of this clone. The chain is built from TRBV18 and TRBJ2-7; maybe TRBD2 (5 bases). V lost 6 bases and J 1 base, leaving 10 bases between the germline ends. There are 13 residues in the CDR3. Germline values: CDR1 KGHSH, CDR2 LQKENI. The chain's CDR3 is CASSPGLSYEQYF. Here the CDR3 DNA reads TGTGCCAGCTCCCCCGGACTGTCCTACGAGCAGTACTTC.

V and J are TRBV5-8 and TRBJ2-4; perhaps TRBD1 as D (6 bases). Trimming stripped 2 bases from V and 4 bases from J, with 10 bases between. The CDR3 runs to 14 residues. Germline V CDR1 and CDR2: SGHTS, YDEGEE. CDR3 loop: CASSFLQGKNIQYF. The CDR3 DNA follows: TGTGCCAGCAGCTTCCTACAGGGTAAAAACATTCAGTACTTC. Together with reference TRBV5-8 and TRBJ2-4, the CDR3 gives the full variable domain: EAGVTQSPTHLIKTRGQQATLRCSPISGHTSVYWYQQALGLGLQFLLWYDEGEERNRGNFPPRFSGRQFPNYSSELNVNALELEDSALYLCASSFLQGKNIQYFGAGTRLSVL.

This clone has a handful of counts. This chain joins TRBV7-2 and TRBJ2-1; D gene unclear. With 3 bases removed from V and 4 bases from J, the gap between germline ends came to 10 bases. CDR1 is SGHTA and CDR2 is FQGNSA in the germline V gene. This CDR3 contains 14 residues. The chain's CDR3 is CASSFDGSYNEQFF. DNA for the CDR3: TGTGCCAGCAGCTTTGACGGAAGTTACAATGAGCAGTTCTTC.

In DNA form, the CDR3 reads TGTGCCAGCTCACCATTGCTATCCACCGGGGAGCTGTTTTTT. Translated, it gives CASSPLLSTGELFF. The chain links TRBV18 to TRBJ2-2; D gene ambiguous. The V and J ends lost 2 bases and 4 bases respectively, with 8 bases between them. CDR3 length equals 14 residues. Germline assignment: CDR1 KGHSH and CDR2 LQKENI. Together with reference TRBV18 and TRBJ2-2, the CDR3 gives the full variable domain: NAGVMQNPRHLVRRRGQEARLRCSPMKGHSHVYWYRQLPEEGLKFMVYLQKENIIDESGMPKERFSAEFPKEGPSILRIQQVVRGDSAAYFCASSPLLSTGELFFGEGSRLTVL.

This chain connects TRBV19 to TRBJ2-3; D is perhaps TRBD2 (6 bases). From germline, CDR1 is LNHDA and CDR2 SQIVND (reference sequence). The CDR3 runs to 13 residues. The V and J ends lost 6 bases and 0 bases respectively, with 7 bases between them. CDR3 coding DNA: TGTGCCAGTAGGGGACTGAGCACAGATACGCAGTATTTT. This gives the protein CASRGLSTDTQYF.

This clone was picked up one time. One end of the junction is discordant with germline, which a read error may explain. The chain recombines TRBV6-5 with TRBJ2-7; either TRBD1 or TRBD2 may supply D (7 bases each). This CDR3 is built from 16 residues. The germline V gene encodes CDR1 MNHEY and CDR2 SVGAGI. The chain's CDR3 is CASGYSMAGGVHEQYF. Written as DNA, the CDR3 is TGTGCCAGCGGTTACTCGATGGCAGGGGGGGTTCACGAGCAGTACTTC.

The J gene is TRBJ1-5, the V gene TRBV7-2; perhaps TRBD1 as D (6 bases). V was pared by 5 bases and J by 1 base, with 9 bases between. The CDR3 runs 14 residues. Germline assignment: CDR1 SGHTA and CDR2 FQGNSA. CDR3 protein: CASSVRGSNQPQHF. The CDR3 DNA sequence: TGTGCCAGCAGCGTGAGGGGGAGCAATCAGCCCCAGCATTTT.

The V and J genes are TRBV18 and TRBJ2-5, with D tentatively TRBD1 (6 bases). The CDR3 covers 15 residues. Trimming pared 1 base from V and 2 bases from J, leaving 11 bases between. Germline loops: CDR1 KGHSH, CDR2 LQKENI. CDR3 DNA sequence: TGTGCCAGCTCACCACGAGACAGGCTACAAGAGACCCAGTACTTC. It codes for CASSPRDRLQETQYF.

The chain couples TRBV30 to TRBJ2-1; tentatively, D is TRBD1 (5 bases). The V gene's germline CDR1 is GTSNPN and CDR2 SVGIG (reference sequence). Trimming removed 0 bases from V and 3 bases from J, with 12 bases in between. CDR3 length equals 15 residues. In nucleotides, the CDR3 is TGTGCCTGGAGTGTAGGGCAGGGCGGCTACAATGAGCAGTTCTTC. It translates to CAWSVGQGGYNEQFF.

The sample holds one count of this clone. The chain couples TRBV7-2 to TRBJ2-7; 12 nucleotides line up with TRBD2. CDR1 and CDR2 from the germline V gene are SGHTA and FQGNSA. CDR3 length equals 18 residues. Trimming removed 2 bases from V and 3 bases from J; junction bases left unmatched: 11. CDR3 nucleotides: TGTGCCAGCAGCTTAATCGCTAGCGGGGGGGCCCAGAACTACGAGCAGTACTTC. Its translation: CASSLIASGGAQNYEQYF.

The CDR3 is CASSGGGDSSYNEQFF. The CDR3 bases are TGTGCCAGCTCAGGCGGGGGAGACAGCTCCTACAATGAGCAGTTCTTC. The chain employs TRBV18 and TRBJ2-1, with TRBD2 identical over 7 bases. The CDR3 has 16 amino acids. CDR1 is KGHSH and CDR2 is LQKENI in the germline V gene. The J segment lost 0 bases and the V segment lost 5 bases, leaving 7 bases of the junction unmatched.

This rearrangement joins TRBV5-1 to TRBJ1-4; D gene unclear. V lost 0 bases to trimming and J lost 7 bases, with 13 bases between them. The CDR3 extends over 15 amino acids. Germline lookup yields CDR1 SGHRS and CDR2 YFSETQ. CDR3 in amino acids: CASSLGQVGSEKLFF. For the CDR3, the DNA is TGCGCCAGCAGCTTGGGGCAGGTCGGGAGTGAAAAACTGTTTTTT.